This note documents a single TCR beta chain sequence. The antigen is not known. Primers included in the PCR were 60 Vbeta and 13 Jbeta primers. The data were produced by immunoSEQ multiplex PCR, yet TCRdb's version contains in-frame clones alone and is incomplete. The sample contains around 100,000 clones, approximately 76% of which appear only once. The data are from a study of cytomegalovirus exposure and HLA in healthy donors. General study findings and limits: CMV antigen specificity was confirmed in vitro for three CMV-associated chains. The authors later linked a missense DCLRE1C variant to TCR beta V- and J-gene trimming.

CDR3 size: 18 residues. Germline CDR1 is SNHLY and CDR2 is FYNNEI. V was clipped by 0 bases and J by 7 bases, with 22 bases between them. The chain uses TRBV2 and TRBJ1-5; D is undetermined. Sequenced material: PBMCs. The sequence was collected from a woman aged 55-69 years in good health and CMV-seropositive. The CDR3 DNA reads as TGTGCCAGCAGTGAAGCGCTTATGAGGACCGGGGAACGGCAGCCCCAGCATTTT. Translating it yields CASSEALMRTGERQPQHF.